A selection of T cell receptor beta chains follows, all from one sample in a study of shared clonotypes between healthy human individuals. Sequencing was performed with immunoSEQ multiplex PCR; in TCRdb, only in-frame clones are kept and a portion is missing. The table shows roughly 660,000 clones, with roughly 91% occurring only once. Sequenced sample: memory CD8+ T cells from PBMCs. The receptors were sampled from a man between 18 and 35 years old in good health. Some clones in this sample may be carry-over from other donors' samples. CDR3s include the opening cysteine and the closing phenylalanine or tryptophan. The order of the fields is clone size, D gene, J gene, V gene, CDR3 DNA, CDR3 protein. D genes are given only for firm matches. Only some rows state a clone size, as once, few, many or a class for expanded clones.

. | . | TRBJ2-7 | TRBV15 | TGTGCCACCAGCAGGGGCGAGGACTACGAGCAGTACTTC | CATSRGEDYEQYF
. | . | TRBJ1-5 | TRBV27 | TGTGCCAGCAGTTTATCGCGGAGCAATCAGCCCCAGCATTTT | CASSLSRSNQPQHF
. | . | TRBJ2-7 | TRBV7-9 | TGTGCCAGCAGCAAAAACCCTAGAGACGAGCAGTACTTC | CASSKNPRDEQYF
. | TRBD2 | TRBJ2-1 | TRBV4-3 | TGCGCCAGCAGCCAAGCGGTTCTAGCGGGAGGGCCCCACGGCAATGAGCAGTTCTTC | CASSQAVLAGGPHGNEQFF
. | TRBD1 | TRBJ1-1 | TRBV29-1 | TGCAGCGATGACAGGGGGCGAGGCACTGAAGCTTTCTTT | CSDDRGRGTEAFF
. | . | TRBJ2-7 | TRBV28 | TGTGCCAGCAGTTTTAGGGGGAACTTGTACGAGCAGTACTTC | CASSFRGNLYEQYF
once | . | TRBJ1-2 | TRBV15 | TGTGCCACCAGCAGAGATAGAACAGGAGCCTGGGGCTACACCTTC | CATSRDRTGAWGYTF
. | TRBD2 | TRBJ2-2 | TRBV30 | TGTGCCTGGGGGGAGCAGCGGGAGTATCCCGGGGAGCTGTTTTTT | CAWGEQREYPGELFF
. | TRBD2 | TRBJ2-1 | TRBV9 | TGTGCCAGCAGCCTTCCCGGGACTAGCGACGGGGGGAGGTACAATGAGCAGTTCTTC | CASSLPGTSDGGRYNEQFF
. | . | TRBJ2-2 | TRBV9 | TGTGCCAGCAGCGTACAAGACCCCGGGGAGCTGTTTTTT | CASSVQDPGELFF
. | . | TRBJ1-2 | TRBV7-9 | TGTGCCAGCAGCTGGGCCGGGTCAGGCTACACCTTC | CASSWAGSGYTF
. | TRBD1 | TRBJ2-1 | TRBV7-6 | TGTGCCAGCAGCCCGAGGACAGGGGGCAATGAGCAGTTCTTC | CASSPRTGGNEQFF
. | . | TRBJ1-1 | TRBV7-6 | TGTGCCAGCAGCTCTCTGGTGAACACTGAAGCTTTCTTT | CASSSLVNTEAFF
. | . | TRBJ1-2 | TRBV12-5 | TGTGCTAGTGGTCCACTTCTGGACGGGGACCTTAACTATGGCTACACCTTC | CASGPLLDGDLNYGYTF
. | TRBD1 | TRBJ2-7 | TRBV13 | TGTGCCAGCAGCACGAACGAGGGACAGGGGAGGTACGAGCAGTACTTC | CASSTNEGQGRYEQYF
. | TRBD2 | TRBJ2-3 | TRBV27 | TGTGCCAGCAGTTTGACTAGCGGGAGGCCGCTGGGAGATACGCAGTATTTT | CASSLTSGRPLGDTQYF
many | TRBD2 | TRBJ2-1 | TRBV7-2 | TGTGCCAGCAGCTTAATGACTAGCGGGAGCAATGAGCAGTTCTTC | CASSLMTSGSNEQFF
. | . | TRBJ1-1 | TRBV9 | TGTGCCAGCAGCGTATGGGGTAACACTGAAGCTTTCTTT | CASSVWGNTEAFF